This T cell receptor (beta chain) was recorded in a study of T-cell reconstitution after alpha-beta-depleted transplantation in children. Findings and caveats of the study: Diversity of TCRbeta at day 60 was high in some patients, arising from surviving recipient T cells and thymic progenitors. T-cell numbers and diversity, one year after transplant, stemmed largely from T cells that were newly produced. In patients about two months after transplant, alpha-beta T cells reportedly arose from several hundred expanded graft clones.

V was pared by 5 bases and J by 3 bases, with 14 bases between. The CDR3 loop spans 15 amino acids. CDR1 and CDR2 from the germline V gene are MNHEY and SVGEGT. During its preparation, the TCRbeta library received unique molecular identifiers. Via MiXCR, TCRdb re-called the PCR reads, giving one row per CDR3 protein. Among around 420,000 distinct CDR3 sequences listed, around 16% were seen once. A remark on this clonotype: The antigen remains undetermined.

The receptor's source is a boy younger than two who had a stem cell transplant for Wiskott-Aldrich syndrome, so the T cells may come from the graft donor. The chain carries TRBV6-2 or TRBV6-3 and TRBJ1-5; D call uncertain. Sample: PBMCs, mostly from graft donor cells, taken 360 days after TCRalphabeta/CD19-depleted stem cell transplant. The CDR3 coding sequence is TGTGCCAGCAGTCCCCGGAGGGTGGACAATCAGCCCCAGCATTTT. Encoded protein: CASSPRRVDNQPQHF.